This passage covers 17 T cell receptor beta chains from one sample sequenced in a study of graft-versus-host responses after intestinal transplantation. Profiling relied on immunoSEQ multiplex PCR, and the TCRdb table lists in-frame clones only, not all of them. The sample has about 43,000 clones, 85% to 95% seen once. The source material was PBMCs, sampled around 330 days after intestinal transplant. The receptors were gathered from a human patient who received an intestinal transplant, so some T cells may come from the graft donor.

CDR3 in DNA: TGTGCCAGCAGCTTAGGGGTAGCGGGATCTGGATGGGGCGAAGAGACCCAGTACTTC. Its protein is CASSLGVAGSGWGEETQYF. V usage is TRBV7-3 and J usage is TRBJ2-5, with 8 bases fitting TRBD2. The CDR3 totals 19 residues. V dropped 2 bases and J dropped 3; count of bases not matched to a gene: 17. The germline V gene encodes CDR1 SGHTA and CDR2 FQGTGA.

V gene TRBV12-2 combines with J gene TRBJ2-3; the table's D call TRBD1 went unverified against the DNA. TRBV12-2 is designated a pseudogene. This CDR3 is built from 11 residues. CDR3 DNA sequence: TGTGCAAGTCGCGAGCCTGGTAGGGGGCATTTT. Translated, it gives CASREPGRGHF.

The chain carries TRBV11-2 and TRBJ1-2, with TRBD1 matching 8 bases. This CDR3 comprises 14 residues. The V segment lost 2 bases and the J segment 2 bases; nucleotides outside the gene matches: 1. Germline CDR1 is SGHAT and CDR2 is FQNNGV. The CDR3 sequence is CASSLQGANYGYTF. The CDR3 DNA is TGTGCCAGCAGCTTACAGGGGGCGAACTATGGCTACACCTTC.

The V call is TRBV6-1, the J call TRBJ2-7; D is perhaps TRBD1 (6 bases). CDR1 is MNHNS, CDR2 SASEGT, per germline. The CDR3 consists of 11 residues. The V gene lost 7 bases and the J gene lost 6 bases, with 10 bases spanning the gap. In DNA, the CDR3 is TGTGCCAGCAAAGAACAGGGCGAGCAGTACTTC. The encoded protein is CASKEQGEQYF.

The V gene is TRBV6-6, the J gene TRBJ1-6; 7 nucleotides agree with TRBD1. The length of the CDR3 is 13 residues. Per the germline V gene, CDR1 is MNHNY and CDR2 is SVGAGI (reference sequence). The V gene end was trimmed by 6 bases and the J gene end by 13 bases; junction bases not matched to a gene: 9. CDR3: CASRGQPLWPLHF. In DNA form, the CDR3 reads TGTGCCAGCAGGGGACAGCCCCTATGGCCCCTCCACTTT.

This sequence joins TRBV10-3 and TRBJ1-6; D is ambiguous. V was shortened by 0 bases and J by 8 bases, with 14 bases between the two germline ends. There are 16 residues in the CDR3. Germline V CDR1 and CDR2: ENHRY, SYGVKD. CDR3 coding DNA: TGTGCCATCAGTGAGTCCATACGGCACGAGGATTCACCCCTCCACTTT. It encodes CAISESIRHEDSPLHF.

The CDR3 sequence: CAISESRQGAGDTQYF. The DNA for the CDR3 is TGTGCCATCAGTGAGTCGAGGCAGGGGGCAGGGGATACGCAGTATTTT. The J gene is TRBJ2-3, the V gene TRBV10-3; TRBD1 matches 8 bases. V lost 0 bases, J lost 6 bases, and 8 bases stayed unmatched. CDR1 is ENHRY, CDR2 SYGVKD, per germline. The CDR3 is 16 amino acids.

A remark on this clone: Other DNA sequences in this specimen translate into the identical CDR3. The J gene is TRBJ2-7, the V gene TRBV27, with D hard to call. The CDR3 length is 14 residues. Germline-derived CDR1 and CDR2 are MNHEY and SMNVEV (reference sequence). V was pared by 3 bases and J by 0 bases, with 9 bases between. In nucleotides, the CDR3 is TGTGCCAGCAGTTTGGACGGAAGCTCCTACGAGCAGTACTTC. It encodes CASSLDGSSYEQYF.

The chain employs TRBV4-2 and TRBJ1-6; 7 bases map to TRBD1. Germline V gene data show CDR1 as LGHNA and CDR2 as YNFKEQ. The CDR3 sequence is 15 residues long. With V trimmed by 5 bases and J by 6 bases, 7 bases remained unmatched. CDR3: CASSLGQPLNSPLHF. CDR3 nucleotide sequence: TGTGCCAGCAGCTTGGGACAGCCTCTTAATTCACCCCTCCACTTT.

This clone was observed a single time. The DNA for the CDR3 is TGCGCCAGCAGCTTGGCCGGTGGGACGGGTGAGACCCAGTACTTC. It encodes CASSLAGGTGETQYF. The chain employs TRBV5-1 and TRBJ2-5; D possibly matches TRBD1 or TRBD2 (5 bases each). Germline CDR1 reads SGHRS; CDR2 reads YFSETQ. V lost 0 bases, J lost 5 bases, and 14 bases lay in between. This CDR3 is built from 15 residues.

The chain employs TRBV29-1 and TRBJ1-1; D call uncertain. Trimming removed 6 bases from V and 2 bases from J, with 13 bases in between. CDR3 length: 13 residues. CDR1 is SQVTM and CDR2 is ANQGSEA in the germline V gene. As DNA, the CDR3 is TGCAGCGTCTATCTAACAGCCAACACTGAAGCTTTCTTT. This translates into CSVYLTANTEAFF.

The chain combines TRBV7-6 with TRBJ2-1; D gene uncertain. The CDR3 covers 14 residues. V dropped 1 base and J dropped 9 bases, with 13 bases sitting between them. Germline-derived CDR1 and CDR2 are SGHVS and FNYEAQ. CDR3 residues: CASSLVRTSGEQFF. CDR3 sequence (DNA): TGTGCCAGCAGCTTAGTTAGGACCTCGGGTGAGCAGTTCTTC.

The chain uses TRBV10-1 and TRBJ2-2; D gene ambiguous. From germline, CDR1 is WNHNN and CDR2 SYGVQD (reference sequence). The ends were cut back, 5 bases at V and 6 bases at J, with 7 bases in the middle. This CDR3 region has 12 residues. CDR3 sequence: CASSHSPGELFF. The CDR3 region has the DNA TGCGCCAGCAGTCACAGCCCCGGGGAGCTGTTTTTT.

The rearrangement joins TRBV11-2 to TRBJ1-5; the D is unclear. Trimming cost V 3 bases and J 1 base, with 4 bases left between them. CDR3 length equals 13 residues. Germline loops: CDR1 SGHAT, CDR2 FQNNGV. The CDR3 nucleotides read TGTGCCAGCAGCTTTAAGAGCAATCAGCCCCAGCATTTT. Translated: CASSFKSNQPQHF.

V and J are TRBV6-1 and TRBJ1-3; no reliable D call. This CDR3 region has 14 residues. V was shortened by 3 bases and J by 9 bases, with 15 bases between the two germline ends. Germline CDR1 MNHNS, CDR2 SASEGT. The CDR3 DNA sequence: TGTGCCAGCAGTGATTTGGACTTCCGAGGCACCATATATTTT. As protein: CASSDLDFRGTIYF.

The gene calls are TRBV29-1 and TRBJ1-2, with unresolved D. Trimming left V 4 bases short and J 6 bases short, with 12 bases between. Germline lookup yields CDR1 SQVTM and CDR2 ANQGSEA. This CDR3 comprises 12 residues. In DNA, the CDR3 is TGCAGCGTTGTTGTCACGGCTCATGGCTACACCTTC. This codes for CSVVVTAHGYTF.

The V call is TRBV30, the J call TRBJ2-4; 7 bases map to TRBD2. Germline lookup yields CDR1 GTSNPN and CDR2 SVGIG (reference sequence). CDR3 length: 8 amino acids. The CDR3 DNA sequence: TGTGGGGAGGGGCTCCAGTACTTC. Protein product: CGEGLQYF.